The 3 T cell receptor beta chains below all came from one sample that was sequenced in a study of shared clonotypes between healthy human individuals. In the naive CD8 group, cells lacked CD45RO and were positively selected for CCR7, so terminally differentiated effector memory CD45RA+ cells were left out. Libraries were prepared by immunoSEQ multiplex PCR; TCRdb keeps only in-frame clonotypes and omits some of them. The sample carries just over 2,000,000 clones, roughly 95% recorded once. Input material: naive CD8+ T cells sorted from blood. The receptors stem from a young man in good health.

This chain links TRBV10-3 with TRBJ2-2, with unresolved D. Germline CDR1 ENHRY, CDR2 SYGVKD. The CDR3 runs 14 residues. V gave up 2 bases and J gave up 3 bases, with 7 bases separating them. The CDR3 DNA sequence: TGTGCCATCAGTGAGATGTTGGACACCGGGGAGCTGTTTTTT. Its translation is CAISEMLDTGELFF.

This chain uses TRBV7-9 with TRBJ2-7; tentative D call: TRBD2 (6 bases). Trimming took 6 bases from V and 5 from J, leaving 14 bases between them. Germline V lookup: CDR1 SEHNR, CDR2 FQNEAQ (reference sequence). The CDR3 is 13 amino acids. The CDR3 DNA reads TGTGCCAGCAGTACGGGAGTACCCGACGAGCAGTACTTC. Translation gives CASSTGVPDEQYF.

The V and J genes are TRBV7-8 and TRBJ1-6; D perhaps matches TRBD1 (6 bases). The V and J ends lost 3 bases and 5 bases respectively, with 8 bases between them. This CDR3 has 14 residues. Germline CDR1 reads SGHVS; CDR2 reads FQNEAQ. The CDR3: CASSFAGDNSPLHF. The CDR3 bases are TGTGCCAGCAGCTTTGCAGGGGATAATTCACCCCTCCACTTT.